A single sample gave rise to the 20 T cell receptor beta chains below, sequenced in a study of blood T cell repertoires in COVID-19 (dated by TCRdb to 2018 to 2021). Libraries were constructed by the immunoSEQ multiplex PCR assay. What TCRdb holds here is the immuneACCESS table cut down to in-frame rearrangements. Part of the clones is not present; checked against another copy, under half of the missing clones reflect an unresolved V gene, and the others are unexplained. The sample yields over 250,000 clones; about 90% were counted once. The ten largest clones represent around 2.6% of the sample. Sequencing input: peripheral blood. The receptors here all came from a person aged 18 to 30 with COVID-19, enrolled during active disease.

The V call is TRBV6-1, the J call TRBJ1-5; 7 bases match TRBD1. Germline lookup yields CDR1 MNHNS and CDR2 SASEGT. This CDR3 is 14 amino acids long. V dropped 3 bases and J dropped 4; count of bases not matched to a gene: 3. The DNA of the CDR3 is TGTGCCAGCAGTGAGGGGACAGAGAATCAGCCCCAGCATTTT. Residues: CASSEGTENQPQHF.

V and J are TRBV5-6 and TRBJ1-5; D gene unclear. From germline, CDR1 is SGHDT and CDR2 YYEEEE. The germline V and J ends were trimmed by 4 bases and 3 bases, with 5 bases remaining between them. This CDR3 region has 12 residues. CDR3 sequence: CASSLANQPQHF. For the CDR3, the DNA is TGTGCCAGCAGCCTAGCCAATCAGCCCCAGCATTTT.

This chain links TRBV6-2 or TRBV6-3 with TRBJ2-1, with 11 bases fitting TRBD2. The J segment lost 4 bases and the V segment lost 0 bases, leaving 5 bases of the junction unmatched. Germline assignment: CDR1 MNHEY and CDR2 SVGEGT. The CDR3 contains 17 residues. CDR3: CASSYSKTSGSYNEQFF. The DNA for the CDR3 is TGTGCCAGCAGTTACTCAAAAACTAGCGGGAGTTACAATGAGCAGTTCTTC.

V gene TRBV2 combines with J gene TRBJ2-7, with 8 bases lining up with TRBD1. The germline CDR1 and CDR2 sequences are SNHLY and FYNNEI. This CDR3 is 13 amino acids long. Trimming cost V 6 bases and J 3 bases; bases outside gene matches: 4. The CDR3 spells CASSNGQGYEQYF. The CDR3 DNA reads as TGTGCCAGCAGCAACGGACAGGGCTACGAGCAGTACTTC.

The chain uses TRBV4-1 and TRBJ2-7; possibly TRBD2 for D (6 bases). Germline CDR1 reads MGHRA; CDR2 reads YSYEKL. This CDR3 is 15 amino acids long. Trimming took off 1 base at V and 4 bases at J, with 14 bases between the two ends. CDR3 DNA sequence: TGCGCCAGCAGCCAAGGACTAGGCGGTCGATACGAGCAGTACTTC. This encodes CASSQGLGGRYEQYF.

The chain links TRBV12-5 to TRBJ1-5, with TRBD1 matching 10 bases. The V segment lost 7 bases and the J segment 2 bases; nucleotides outside the gene matches: 5. Germline loops: CDR1 LGHNT, CDR2 FRNRAP. This CDR3 spans 15 amino acids. The CDR3 region is CASVMTGGGNQPQHF. CDR3 DNA sequence: TGTGCTAGTGTTATGACAGGGGGCGGCAATCAGCCCCAGCATTTT.

This sequence joins TRBV24-1 and TRBJ2-3, with D maybe TRBD2 (6 bases). Trimming pared 9 bases from V and 4 bases from J, leaving 16 bases between. Looked up from germline, CDR1 is KGHDR and CDR2 is SFDVKD. CDR3 length equals 14 residues. CDR3 in DNA: TGTGCCACCGCGGCCGGGGAGGTCCCAGATACGCAGTATTTT. This codes for CATAAGEVPDTQYF.

V gene TRBV9 combines with J gene TRBJ2-2; a weak D match, TRBD2 (5 bases). Germline V gene data show CDR1 as SGDLS and CDR2 as YYNGEE. V shed 1 base and J shed 7 bases, with 20 bases lying between them. CDR3 size: 17 residues. The CDR3 coding sequence is TGTGCCAGCAGCGTATTGGGAAGCGGAAACGAGGGCGGGGAGCTGTTTTTT. Its protein is CASSVLGSGNEGGELFF.

V and J are TRBV6-5 and TRBJ1-2, with D possibly matching TRBD1 (5 bases). CDR3 length: 12 amino acids. CDR1 is MNHEY and CDR2 is SVGAGI in the germline V gene. Trimming pared 8 bases from V and 3 bases from J, leaving 10 bases between. CDR3 protein: CASAGRDYGYTF. CDR3 DNA sequence: TGTGCCAGCGCGGGACGTGACTATGGCTACACCTTC.

The chain recombines TRBV5-8 with TRBJ2-3, with 8 positions matching TRBD2. Germline loops: CDR1 SGHTS, CDR2 YDEGEE. The trim removed 2 bases at V and 2 bases at J, leaving 1 base unmatched. This CDR3 is built from 14 residues. CDR3 protein: CASSLGLATDTQYF. DNA of the CDR3: TGTGCCAGCAGCTTAGGACTAGCCACAGATACGCAGTATTTT. The full variable domain, with the rest looked up from reference TRBV5-8 and TRBJ2-3, is EAGVTQSPTHLIKTRGQQATLRCSPISGHTSVYWYQQALGLGLQFLLWYDEGEERNRGNFPPRFSGRQFPNYSSELNVNALELEDSALYLCASSLGLATDTQYFGPGTRLTVL.

The chain employs TRBV28 and TRBJ1-2, with TRBD1 matching 11 bases. The CDR3 has 15 amino acids. The V and J ends lost 6 bases and 6 bases, in that order; junction bases with no gene match: 9. The V gene's germline CDR1 is MDHEN and CDR2 SYDVKM. Here the CDR3 reads CASRDRTGGGHGYTF. Written as DNA, the CDR3 is TGTGCCAGCAGGGACCGGACAGGGGGCGGTCATGGCTACACCTTC.

This chain uses TRBV9 with TRBJ2-2; possible D gene TRBD2, 5 bases. The CDR3 is made up of 16 amino acids. V lost 5 bases, J lost 3 bases, and 17 bases lay in between. Germline V gene sequence: CDR1 SGDLS, CDR2 YYNGEE. The CDR3 DNA is TGTGCCAGCAGTAGCGATATTCTTCGCTACACCGGGGAGCTGTTTTTT. It codes for CASSSDILRYTGELFF.

The V call is TRBV5-1, the J call TRBJ2-5; a weak D match, TRBD1 (6 bases). CDR1 is SGHRS, CDR2 YFSETQ, per germline. The V end lost 5 bases, the J end lost 5 bases, and 16 bases lay between the germline ends. This CDR3 has 14 residues. CDR3 amino acids: CASSDGTLRETQYF. Written as DNA, the CDR3 is TGCGCCAGCAGTGATGGGACATTAAGGGAGACCCAGTACTTC. The full variable domain, completed using reference TRBV5-1 and TRBJ2-5, is KAGVTQTPRYLIKTRGQQVTLSCSPISGHRSVSWYQQTPGQGLQFLFEYFSETQRNKGNFPGRFSGRQFSNSRSEMNVSTLELGDSALYLCASSDGTLRETQYFGPGTRLLVL.

This chain's CDR3 is CASSAEAGGRTGELFF. CDR3 DNA sequence: TGTGCCAGCAGCGCGGAAGCGGGAGGTCGGACCGGGGAGCTGTTTTTT. The V and J genes are TRBV9 and TRBJ2-2; 9 positions match TRBD2. In germline, CDR1 is SGDLS, CDR2 YYNGEE. The J segment lost 5 bases and the V segment lost 3 bases, leaving 8 bases of the junction unmatched. This CDR3 has 16 residues.

The chain couples TRBV15 to TRBJ2-1; D call uncertain. The CDR3 loop spans 13 amino acids. With 0 bases removed from V and 5 bases from J, the gap between germline ends came to 5 bases. Germline values: CDR1 LNHNV, CDR2 YYDKDF (reference sequence). The CDR3 nucleotides are TGTGCCACCAGCAGAGATCCCGACAATGAGCAGTTCTTC. Translated: CATSRDPDNEQFF.

This chain uses TRBV12-5 with TRBJ2-2; a possible D gene is TRBD2 (6 bases). The CDR3 covers 18 residues. The V end was cut by 0 bases, the J end by 4 bases, with 18 bases between. CDR1 LGHNT and CDR2 FRNRAP come from the germline V gene. The CDR3, as DNA: TGTGCTAGTGGTTTGGTACGAATTACCGGGACTGTCACCGGGGAGCTGTTTTTT. This gives the protein CASGLVRITGTVTGELFF.

This chain joins TRBV25-1 and TRBJ2-1; weak D call: TRBD2 (6 bases). The CDR3 runs to 15 residues. V was shortened by 4 bases and J by 8 bases, with 18 bases between the two germline ends. Germline V gene lookup returns CDR1 MGHDK and CDR2 SYGVNS. CDR3 amino acids: CASSGRLEGRYEQFF. CDR3 coding DNA: TGTGCCAGCAGTGGTCGACTAGAGGGTCGGTATGAGCAGTTCTTC.

J is TRBJ2-2 and V is TRBV6-2 or TRBV6-3; 16 positions match TRBD2. Germline assignment: CDR1 MNHEY and CDR2 SVGEGT. With V trimmed by 6 bases and J by 4 bases, 8 bases remained unmatched. The CDR3 length is 18 residues. CDR3 in amino acids: CASSPGLAGGPGTGELFF. DNA for the CDR3: TGTGCCAGCAGCCCGGGACTAGCGGGAGGGCCGGGCACCGGGGAGCTGTTTTTT.

The V call is TRBV27, the J call TRBJ2-7; no clear D gene. V lost 5 bases and J lost 2, with 10 bases in between. This CDR3 has 13 amino acids. Germline CDR1 is MNHEY and CDR2 is SMNVEV (reference sequence). In nucleotides, the CDR3 is TGTGCCAGCAGTCCTAGAGGCCCCTACGAGCAGTACTTC. Its translation: CASSPRGPYEQYF.

The chain combines TRBV5-4 with TRBJ2-2; 11 bases map to TRBD2. V trimming: 4 bases; J trimming: 1 base; junction bases outside the gene matches: 3. CDR3 length: 16 amino acids. The germline V gene has CDR1 SGHNT and CDR2 YYREEE (reference sequence). Here the CDR3 DNA reads TGTGCCAGCAGCGAGGGACTAGCGGTGAACACCGGGGAGCTGTTTTTT. This codes for CASSEGLAVNTGELFF.